These 24 T cell receptor beta chains were sequenced from one sample in a study of T cell responses to AZD1222 COVID-19 vaccine. Using immunoSEQ multiplex PCR, the repertoire was profiled, and TCRdb retains in-frame clones only, with some absent. The profile shows 90,000 to 110,000 clones, approximately 88% of them singletons. The source material was peripheral blood, sampled on day 0 of AZD1222 vaccination. Every receptor here comes from an adult in good health.

This clone is a singleton in its sample. The chain is built from TRBV23-1 and TRBJ2-7, with 7 bases fitting TRBD1. TRBV23-1 is recorded as an ORF, its role being uncertain. The CDR3 runs to 14 residues. The junction had 13 bases not matched to a gene; V was cut back by 7 bases and J by 7 bases. DNA of the CDR3: TGCGCCAGCACCCAGGACAGGACCCCTTTTGAGCAGTACTTC. Translated: CASTQDRTPFEQYF.

The chain has TRBV6-1 and TRBJ1-5; 8 bases align to TRBD1. CDR3 size: 18 residues. CDR1 and CDR2 (germline): MNHNS, SASEGT. The junction had 11 bases not matched to a gene; V was cut back by 4 bases and J by 0 bases. CDR3 in amino acids: CASSARGGQVSSNQPQHF. CDR3 DNA sequence: TGTGCCAGCAGTGCCAGAGGGGGACAGGTTTCTAGCAATCAGCCCCAGCATTTT.

The chain carries TRBV13 and TRBJ2-2; 13 bases are shared with TRBD2. Trimming at V came to 5 bases and at J to 6 bases, leaving 6 bases not matched to a gene. Per the germline V gene, CDR1 is PRHDT and CDR2 is FYEKMQ (reference sequence). The CDR3 is 16 amino acids. In nucleotides, the CDR3 is TGTGCCAGCAGCCTTTCTACTAGCGGGAGGGCCGGGGAGCTGTTTTTT. Protein: CASSLSTSGRAGELFF.

The rearrangement links TRBV5-5 to TRBJ1-2, with unresolved D. Germline CDR1 SGHKS, CDR2 YYEKEE (reference sequence). Trimming removed 4 bases at V and 0 bases at J, with 16 bases between. The CDR3 contains 16 residues. CDR3 bases: TGTGCCAGCAGCGGAATCTCGGAGGCTACTAACTATGGCTACACCTTC. Its protein is CASSGISEATNYGYTF. Full variable domain (remainder filled in from reference TRBV5-5 and TRBJ1-2): DAGVTQSPTHLIKTRGQQVTLRCSPISGHKSVSWYQQVLGQGPQFIFQYYEKEERGRGNFPDRFSARQFPNYSSELNVNALLLGDSALYLCASSGISEATNYGYTFGSGTRLTVV.

V is TRBV7-9 and J is TRBJ2-3; D not resolved. Trimming left V 5 bases short and J 0 bases short, with 18 bases between. Germline V lookup: CDR1 SEHNR, CDR2 FQNEAQ (reference sequence). This CDR3 comprises 17 residues. The CDR3 DNA is TGTGCCAGCAGCCGTCAACTTCGGACCCTTAGCACAGATACGCAGTATTTT. Translation: CASSRQLRTLSTDTQYF. Full variable domain (remainder filled in from reference TRBV7-9 and TRBJ2-3): DTGVSQNPRHKITKRGQNVTFRCDPISEHNRLYWYRQTLGQGPEFLTYFQNEAQLEKSRLLSDRFSAERPKGSFSTLEIQRTEQGDSAMYLCASSRQLRTLSTDTQYFGPGTRLTVL.

CDR3 bases: TGTGCCAGCAGCTTAGCGGGGAACACTGAAGCTTTCTTT. Its translation is CASSLAGNTEAFF. This chain connects TRBV7-9 to TRBJ1-1; D is undetermined. Germline assignment: CDR1 SEHNR and CDR2 FQNEAQ (reference sequence). With 0 bases removed from V and 1 base from J, the gap between germline ends came to 3 bases. The CDR3 has 13 residues.

This chain connects TRBV7-2 to TRBJ1-2; D remains ambiguous. Germline CDR1 SGHTA, CDR2 FQGNSA. The CDR3 totals 12 residues. The germline V and J ends were trimmed by 6 bases and 8 bases, with 13 bases remaining between them. CDR3 DNA sequence: TGTGCCAGCAGTAAAGCCGTCAGCGGCTACACCTTC. This translates into CASSKAVSGYTF.

V and J are TRBV11-3 and TRBJ2-5, with a possible D match to TRBD2 (7 bases). The CDR3 has 14 amino acids. Trimming left V 8 bases short and J 3 bases short, with 16 bases between. CDR1 SGHNT and CDR2 YENEEA come from the germline V gene. Here the CDR3 reads CASGGASSKETQYF. The DNA for the CDR3 is TGTGCCAGCGGGGGGGCTAGCTCAAAAGAGACCCAGTACTTC.

This chain joins TRBV6-2 or TRBV6-3 and TRBJ2-7; 10 bases fit TRBD2. CDR1 and CDR2 (germline): MNHEY, SVGEGT. J lost 4 bases, V lost 6 bases, and 15 bases had no gene match. The CDR3 has 17 amino acids. The CDR3 spells CASSYKISSGSVYEQYF. The DNA for the CDR3 is TGTGCCAGCAGCTATAAGATTTCTAGCGGGAGTGTTTACGAGCAGTACTTC.

V usage is TRBV3-1 (or the pseudogene TRBV3-2) and J usage is TRBJ2-5; D unresolved. V lost 1 base, J lost 1 base, and 7 bases lay in between. The CDR3 is 14 amino acids. CDR1 and CDR2 (germline): LGHDT, YNNKEL (reference sequence). The CDR3: CASSQARIQETQYF. DNA for the CDR3: TGTGCCAGCAGCCAAGCTCGGATCCAAGAGACCCAGTACTTC.

The gene calls are TRBV19 and TRBJ1-1; D call uncertain. The CDR3 has 14 amino acids. Germline V gene data show CDR1 as LNHDA and CDR2 as SQIVND (reference sequence). V gave up 5 bases and J gave up 5 bases, with 15 bases separating them. CDR3 region: CASSSYTVGTEAFF. In nucleotides, the CDR3 is TGTGCCAGTAGTTCCTACACGGTGGGGACTGAAGCTTTCTTT.

The count of this clone is one. This chain uses TRBV5-1 with TRBJ2-1; D gene unclear. The CDR3 is made up of 14 amino acids. The V and J ends lost 6 bases and 7 bases respectively, with 17 bases between them. Germline values: CDR1 SGHRS, CDR2 YFSETQ. DNA for the CDR3: TGCGCCAGCAACAACTACCTGACGCATAATGAGCAGTTCTTC. As protein: CASNNYLTHNEQFF.

The chain has TRBV11-2 and TRBJ1-3, with D tentatively TRBD1 (5 bases). From germline, CDR1 is SGHAT and CDR2 FQNNGV. This CDR3 has 17 residues. V lost 2 bases to trimming and J lost 3 bases, with 17 bases between them. CDR3 residues: CASSLFEQVRFGNTIYF. CDR3 coding DNA: TGTGCCAGCAGCTTATTTGAACAGGTTCGGTTTGGAAACACCATATATTTT. Looking up the rest from reference TRBV11-2 and TRBJ1-3 gives the full variable domain: EAGVAQSPRYKIIEKRQSVAFWCNPISGHATLYWYQQILGQGPKLLIQFQNNGVVDDSQLPKDRFSAERLKGVDSTLKIQPAKLEDSAVYLCASSLFEQVRFGNTIYFGEGSWLTVV.

The chain links TRBV19 to TRBJ2-7; D is uncertain. The germline V and J ends were trimmed by 5 bases and 0 bases, with 5 bases remaining between them. Germline CDR1 LNHDA, CDR2 SQIVND (reference sequence). CDR3 size: 12 residues. The CDR3 loop reads CASSGISYEQYF. CDR3 DNA: TGTGCCAGTAGTGGGATCTCCTACGAGCAGTACTTC.

The V and J genes are TRBV4-2 and TRBJ2-5; D remains unclear. The CDR3 has 14 amino acids. Germline V gene data show CDR1 as LGHNA and CDR2 as YNFKEQ. The V gene lost 2 bases and the J gene lost 4 bases, with 11 bases spanning the gap. The CDR3 coding sequence is TGTGCCAGCAGCCAACCAGACCCGGGAGAGACCCAGTACTTC. Translation: CASSQPDPGETQYF.

The chain joins TRBV18 to TRBJ1-5; D possibly corresponds to TRBD1 (5 bases). Trimming stripped 0 bases from V and 0 bases from J, with 9 bases between. The CDR3 runs to 16 residues. Per the germline V gene, CDR1 is KGHSH and CDR2 is LQKENI. The CDR3 DNA reads TGTGCCAGCTCACCACCGGGACGGATTAGCAATCAGCCCCAGCATTTT. Translating it yields CASSPPGRISNQPQHF.

The V call is TRBV6-4, the J call TRBJ1-1, with TRBD1 matching over 7 bases. Trimming cost V 2 bases and J 5 bases; bases outside gene matches: 2. The CDR3 contains 13 residues. CDR1 and CDR2 (germline): MRHNA, SNTAGT. CDR3 bases: TGTGCCAGCAGTGACCAGGGGGGAACTGAAGCTTTCTTT. Translated, it gives CASSDQGGTEAFF.

As DNA, the CDR3 is TGTGCCAGCAGCAAAAATAATTCACCCCTCCACTTT. Translated: CASSKNNSPLHF. V gene TRBV7-8 combines with J gene TRBJ1-6; D not resolved. The CDR3 spans 12 residues. Deletions cut 5 bases from V and 5 bases from J, with 4 bases between. Germline CDR1 SGHVS, CDR2 FQNEAQ.

The rearrangement joins TRBV6-2 or TRBV6-3 to TRBJ2-7, with D possibly being TRBD2 (5 bases). V was shortened by 4 bases and J by 2 bases, with 12 bases between the two germline ends. CDR3 length: 14 residues. Germline V gives CDR1 MNHEY, CDR2 SVGEGT. DNA for the CDR3: TGTGCCAGCAGTTCAGGAGGCAGAGCCTACGAGCAGTACTTC. It translates to CASSSGGRAYEQYF.

V is TRBV7-9 and J is TRBJ1-2; no clear D. V lost 5 bases to trimming and J lost 4 bases, with 11 bases between them. CDR3 length: 13 amino acids. Germline lookup yields CDR1 SEHNR and CDR2 FQNEAQ (reference sequence). CDR3 sequence (DNA): TGTGCCAGCAGCCCCTCCAAGGGCTATGGCTACACCTTC. It encodes CASSPSKGYGYTF. The full variable domain, in which reference TRBV7-9 and TRBJ1-2 provide the parts outside the CDR3, is DTGVSQNPRHKITKRGQNVTFRCDPISEHNRLYWYRQTLGQGPEFLTYFQNEAQLEKSRLLSDRFSAERPKGSFSTLEIQRTEQGDSAMYLCASSPSKGYGYTFGSGTRLTVV.

This clone was recorded a few times. CDR3 in amino acids: CASSPGSPLHF. CDR3 DNA: TGTGCCAGCAGTCCGGGTTCACCCCTCCACTTT. The chain employs TRBV6-7 and TRBJ1-6, with unresolved D. TRBV6-7 is identified as an open reading frame with a role that is uncertain. The CDR3 has 11 amino acids. Trimming left V 5 bases short and J 9 bases short, with 5 bases between.

The V call is TRBV5-5, the J call TRBJ1-2; D perhaps matches TRBD1 (6 bases). This CDR3 spans 14 amino acids. The germline CDR1 and CDR2 sequences are SGHKS and YYEKEE (reference sequence). V gave up 0 bases and J gave up 8 bases, with 14 bases separating them. In DNA, the CDR3 is TGTGCCAGCAGCTTGGAAAGGGACATCCCCGGCTACACCTTC. It codes for CASSLERDIPGYTF.

The rearrangement uses TRBV6-6 and TRBJ1-2; no definite D call. The CDR3 length is 11 residues. The germline gives CDR1 MNHNY, CDR2 SVGAGI (reference sequence). Between the trimmed V and J ends, which lost 6 bases and 8 bases, there was a span of 10 bases. The CDR3: CASSTRNGYTF. In DNA, the CDR3 is TGTGCCAGCAGCACCCGTAACGGCTACACCTTC.

The chain employs TRBV11-3 and TRBJ2-1; 8 bases line up with TRBD1. Germline V lookup: CDR1 SGHNT, CDR2 YENEEA. This CDR3 contains 15 residues. Trimming took 3 bases from V and 7 from J; bases not matched to a gene: 8. CDR3 DNA: TGTGCCAGCAGCTTCGGACAGGGTAAATGGAATGAGCAGTTCTTC. Amino acids: CASSFGQGKWNEQFF.